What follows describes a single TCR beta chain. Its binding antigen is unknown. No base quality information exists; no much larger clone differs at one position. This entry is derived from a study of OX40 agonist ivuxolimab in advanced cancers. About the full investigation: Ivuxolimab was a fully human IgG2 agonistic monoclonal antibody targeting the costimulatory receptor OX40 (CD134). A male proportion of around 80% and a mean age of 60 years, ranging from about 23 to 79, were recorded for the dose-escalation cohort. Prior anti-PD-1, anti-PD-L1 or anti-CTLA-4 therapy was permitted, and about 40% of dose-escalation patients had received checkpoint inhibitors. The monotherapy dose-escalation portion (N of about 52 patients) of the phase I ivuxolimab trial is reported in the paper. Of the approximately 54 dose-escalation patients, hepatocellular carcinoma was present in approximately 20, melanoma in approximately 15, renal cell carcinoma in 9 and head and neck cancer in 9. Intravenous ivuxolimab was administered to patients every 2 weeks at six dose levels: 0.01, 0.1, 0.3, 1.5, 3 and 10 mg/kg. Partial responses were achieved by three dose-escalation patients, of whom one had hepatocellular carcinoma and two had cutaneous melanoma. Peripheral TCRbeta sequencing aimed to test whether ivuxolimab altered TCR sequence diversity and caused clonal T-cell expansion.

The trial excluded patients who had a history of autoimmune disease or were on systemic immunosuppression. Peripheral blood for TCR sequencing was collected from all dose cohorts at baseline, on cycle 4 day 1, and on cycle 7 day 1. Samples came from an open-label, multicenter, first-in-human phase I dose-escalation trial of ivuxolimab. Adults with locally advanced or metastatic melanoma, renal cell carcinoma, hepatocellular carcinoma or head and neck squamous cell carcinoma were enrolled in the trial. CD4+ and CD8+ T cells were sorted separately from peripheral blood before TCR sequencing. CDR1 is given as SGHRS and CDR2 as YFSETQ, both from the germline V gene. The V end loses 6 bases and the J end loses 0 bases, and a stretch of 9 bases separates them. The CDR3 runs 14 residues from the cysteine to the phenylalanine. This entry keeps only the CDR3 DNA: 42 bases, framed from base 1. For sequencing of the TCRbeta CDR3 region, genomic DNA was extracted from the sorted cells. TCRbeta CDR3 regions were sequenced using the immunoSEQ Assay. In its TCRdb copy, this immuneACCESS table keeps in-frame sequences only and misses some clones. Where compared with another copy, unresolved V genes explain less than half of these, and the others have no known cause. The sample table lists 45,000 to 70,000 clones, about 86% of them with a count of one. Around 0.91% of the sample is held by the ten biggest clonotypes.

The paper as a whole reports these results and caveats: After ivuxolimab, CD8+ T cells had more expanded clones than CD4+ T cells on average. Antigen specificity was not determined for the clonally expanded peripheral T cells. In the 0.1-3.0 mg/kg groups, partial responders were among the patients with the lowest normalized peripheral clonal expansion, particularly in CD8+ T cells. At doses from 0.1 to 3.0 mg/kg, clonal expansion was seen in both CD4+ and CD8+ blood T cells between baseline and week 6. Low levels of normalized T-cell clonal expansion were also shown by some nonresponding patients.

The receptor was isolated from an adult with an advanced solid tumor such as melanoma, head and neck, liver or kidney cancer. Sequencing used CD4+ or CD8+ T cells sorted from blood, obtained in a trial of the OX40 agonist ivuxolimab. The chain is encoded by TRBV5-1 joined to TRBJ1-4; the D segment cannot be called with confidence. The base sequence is TGCGCCAGCAAATCGGCCTCAACTAATGAAAAACTGTTTTTT. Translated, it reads CASKSASTNEKLFF.